The 8 T cell receptor beta chains below all came from one sample that was sequenced in a study of metastatic and nonmetastatic thyroid tumors. All patients reached thyroid surgery having received no treatment beforehand. TCRdb re-analyzed the PCR reads through MiXCR. The table records 40,000 to 55,000 clones, more than 15% of them present only once. Sequences were obtained from blood. The receptor source for this set is a female donor with papillary thyroid cancer or a benign thyroid nodule (not recorded which). Some clones in this sample may be carry-over from other donors' samples.

This clone was seen repeatedly, ten times or more. The chain has TRBV18 and TRBJ1-2, with 7 bases that match TRBD1. J lost 4 bases, V lost 2 bases, and 4 bases had no gene match. The V gene's germline CDR1 is KGHSH and CDR2 LQKENI. This CDR3 spans 14 amino acids. The CDR3 region is CASSPGGQPYGYTF. In DNA, the CDR3 is TGTGCCAGCTCACCAGGGGGACAGCCCTATGGCTACACCTTC.

Concerning this clone: A read error may be the cause here, since a much bigger clone is one base away. Other DNA sequences of this sample code for an identical CDR3. This chain uses TRBV14 with TRBJ2-5; D possibly matches TRBD1 or TRBD2 (6 bases each). V was cut by 1 base and J by 2 bases, with 20 bases left in between. CDR3 length equals 18 residues. From germline, CDR1 is SGHDN and CDR2 FVKESK. CDR3 residues: CASSQATRFGGEQETQYF. The CDR3 DNA reads TGTGCCAGCAGCCAAGCAACCCGGTTCGGGGGCGAACAAGAGACCCAGTACTTC.

The chain uses TRBV7-9 and TRBJ1-1, with D possibly matching TRBD1 (5 bases). The CDR3 runs 14 residues. Germline V gene data show CDR1 as SEHNR and CDR2 as FQNEAQ (reference sequence). The V end lost 5 bases, the J end lost 2 bases, and 12 bases lay between the germline ends. The CDR3 reads CASSRDRANTEAFF. In DNA, the CDR3 is TGTGCCAGCAGCCGCGACAGAGCAAACACTGAAGCTTTCTTT.

This clone was detected ten times or more. J is TRBJ2-7 and V is TRBV6-1, with D tentatively TRBD2 (7 bases). The CDR3 extends over 15 amino acids. V was trimmed by 2 bases and J by 2 bases, leaving 13 bases between them. Germline V gene lookup returns CDR1 MNHNS and CDR2 SASEGT. The CDR3 spells CASSEPGAGAYEQYF. In DNA form, the CDR3 reads TGTGCCAGCAGTGAACCGGGGGCGGGGGCCTACGAGCAGTACTTC.

This clone was seen ten or more times. This sequence joins TRBV18 and TRBJ1-2; tentatively, D is TRBD1 (5 bases). The CDR3 is 15 amino acids. V lost 4 bases and J lost 0, with 12 bases in between. The V gene's germline CDR1 is KGHSH and CDR2 LQKENI. CDR3 protein: CASSLRDGSNYGYTF. CDR3 in DNA: TGTGCCAGCTCACTCCGGGACGGATCTAACTATGGCTACACCTTC.

There are many counts of this clone. The genes are TRBV5-1 and TRBJ2-7, with TRBD2 identical over 7 bases. There are 14 residues in the CDR3. Germline trimming cut 2 bases from V and 6 bases from J; bases unmatched to any gene: 8. Germline CDR1 reads SGHRS; CDR2 reads YFSETQ. The CDR3 protein is CASSFHIGGSEQYF. CDR3 sequence (DNA): TGCGCCAGCAGCTTTCATATCGGGGGGTCCGAGCAGTACTTC.

This clone was observed a handful of times. This CDR3 reads CARSVKSYEQYF. As DNA, the CDR3 is TGTGCCAGAAGCGTTAAGTCCTACGAGCAGTACTTC. The V call is TRBV28, the J call TRBJ2-7; D ambiguous. Germline lookup yields CDR1 MDHEN and CDR2 SYDVKM. CDR3 length: 12 residues. V was clipped by 9 bases and J by 1 base, with 10 bases between them.

The chain carries TRBV6-1 and TRBJ2-4; D is uncertain. The CDR3 is 14 amino acids. The V end lost 6 bases, the J end lost 10 bases, and 19 bases lay between the germline ends. CDR1 is MNHNS, CDR2 SASEGT, per germline. The CDR3 protein is CASSLSVTGVIQYF. The CDR3 DNA follows: TGTGCCAGCAGCCTCTCCGTTACTGGGGTGATTCAGTACTTC.